This T cell receptor beta chain was profiled in a study of prognosis after radiotherapy for stage I lung cancer. The CDR3 has 13 amino acids. Trimming took 3 bases from V and 3 from J, leaving 8 bases between them. CDR1 is MNHGY and CDR2 is SVAAGI in the germline V gene. This clonotype has just a few counts. Amplification of TCR beta CDR3 from genomic DNA used two-round multiplex PCR. TRBV and TRBJ genes each had their own specific primers in first-round PCR. From the multiplex PCR reads, TCRdb called clonotypes with MiXCR, one entry per CDR3 protein. The sample records fewer than 30,000 distinct CDR3 sequences, 46% being singletons.

Here the sequenced sample was PBMCs, taken before or after stereotactic body radiation therapy (not recorded which). The chain combines TRBV6-9 with TRBJ1-1; D uncertain. This receptor was identified in a donor over 45 with non-small cell lung cancer. This CDR3 reads CASSYQRHTEAFF. The CDR3 DNA reads as TGTGCCAGCAGTTACCAGAGACACACTGAAGCTTTCTTT.